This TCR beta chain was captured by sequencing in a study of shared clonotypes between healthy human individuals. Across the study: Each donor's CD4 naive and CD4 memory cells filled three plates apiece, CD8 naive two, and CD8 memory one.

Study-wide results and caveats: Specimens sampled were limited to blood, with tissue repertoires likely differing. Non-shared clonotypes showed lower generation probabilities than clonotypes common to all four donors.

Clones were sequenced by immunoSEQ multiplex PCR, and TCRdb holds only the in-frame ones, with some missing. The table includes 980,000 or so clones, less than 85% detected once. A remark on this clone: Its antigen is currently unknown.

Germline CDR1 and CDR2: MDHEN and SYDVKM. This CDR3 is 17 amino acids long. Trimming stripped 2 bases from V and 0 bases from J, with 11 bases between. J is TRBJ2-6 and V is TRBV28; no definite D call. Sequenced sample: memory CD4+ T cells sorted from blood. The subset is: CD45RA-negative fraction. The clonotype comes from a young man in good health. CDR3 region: CASSLAPSFSGANVLTF. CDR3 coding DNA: TGTGCCAGCAGTTTAGCCCCCTCATTCTCTGGGGCCAACGTCCTGACTTTC.